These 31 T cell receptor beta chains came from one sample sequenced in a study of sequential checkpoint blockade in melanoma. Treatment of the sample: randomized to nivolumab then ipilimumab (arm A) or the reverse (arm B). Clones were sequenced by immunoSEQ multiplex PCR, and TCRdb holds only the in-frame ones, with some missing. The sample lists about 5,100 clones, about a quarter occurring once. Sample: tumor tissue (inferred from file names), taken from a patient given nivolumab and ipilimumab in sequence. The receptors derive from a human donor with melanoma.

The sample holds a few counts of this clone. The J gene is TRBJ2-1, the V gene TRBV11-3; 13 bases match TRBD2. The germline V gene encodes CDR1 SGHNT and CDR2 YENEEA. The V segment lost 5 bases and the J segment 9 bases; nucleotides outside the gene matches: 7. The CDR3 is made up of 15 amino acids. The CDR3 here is CASSPLAGGFGEQFF. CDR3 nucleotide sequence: TGTGCCAGCAGCCCACTAGCGGGGGGGTTTGGTGAGCAGTTCTTC. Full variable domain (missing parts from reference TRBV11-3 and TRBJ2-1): EAGVVQSPRYKIIEKKQPVAFWCNPISGHNTLYWYLQNLGQGPELLIRYENEEAVDDSQLPKDRFSAERLKGVDSTLKIQPAELGDSAVYLCASSPLAGGFGEQFFGPGTRLTVL.

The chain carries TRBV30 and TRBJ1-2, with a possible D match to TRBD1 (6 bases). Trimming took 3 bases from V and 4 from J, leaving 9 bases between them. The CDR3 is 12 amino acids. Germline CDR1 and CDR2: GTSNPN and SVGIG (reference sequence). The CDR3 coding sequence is TGTGCCTGGAGCGGGGGGCTCTATGGCTACACCTTC. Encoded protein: CAWSGGLYGYTF.

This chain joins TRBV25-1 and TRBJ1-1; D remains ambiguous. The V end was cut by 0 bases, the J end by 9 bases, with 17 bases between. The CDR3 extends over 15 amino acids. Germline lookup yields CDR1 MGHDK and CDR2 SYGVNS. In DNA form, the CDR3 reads TGTGCCAGCAGTGAATATTCCCCTCGTAGGAGGAAAGCTTTCTTT. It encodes CASSEYSPRRRKAFF.

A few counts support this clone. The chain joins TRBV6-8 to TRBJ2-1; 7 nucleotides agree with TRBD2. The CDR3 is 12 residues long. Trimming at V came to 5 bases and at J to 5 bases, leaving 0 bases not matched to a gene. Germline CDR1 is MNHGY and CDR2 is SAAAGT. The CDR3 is CASSAGDNEQFF. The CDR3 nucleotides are TGTGCCAGCAGTGCGGGAGACAATGAGCAGTTCTTC.

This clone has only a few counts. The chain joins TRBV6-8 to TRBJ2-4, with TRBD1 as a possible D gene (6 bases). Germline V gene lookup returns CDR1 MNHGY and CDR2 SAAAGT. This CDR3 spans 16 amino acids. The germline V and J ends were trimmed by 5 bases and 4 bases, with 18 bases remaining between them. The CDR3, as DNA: TGTGCCAGCAGTACACGACGAGGGGGAGAGAAAAACATTCAGTACTTC. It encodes CASSTRRGGEKNIQYF.

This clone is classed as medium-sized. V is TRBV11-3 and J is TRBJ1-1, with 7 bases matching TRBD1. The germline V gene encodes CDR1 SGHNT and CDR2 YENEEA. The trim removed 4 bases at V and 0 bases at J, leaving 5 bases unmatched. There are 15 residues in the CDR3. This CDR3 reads CASSSGRGLNTEAFF. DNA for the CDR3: TGTGCCAGCAGCTCGGGGAGGGGGCTGAACACTGAAGCTTTCTTT.

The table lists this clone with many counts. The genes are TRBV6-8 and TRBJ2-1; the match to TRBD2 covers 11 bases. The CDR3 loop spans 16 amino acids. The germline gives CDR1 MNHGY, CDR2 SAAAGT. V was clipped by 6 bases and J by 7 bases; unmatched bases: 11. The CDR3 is CASRTRTSGSANEQFF. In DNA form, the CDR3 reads TGTGCCAGCAGGACCCGAACTAGCGGGAGCGCGAATGAGCAGTTCTTC.

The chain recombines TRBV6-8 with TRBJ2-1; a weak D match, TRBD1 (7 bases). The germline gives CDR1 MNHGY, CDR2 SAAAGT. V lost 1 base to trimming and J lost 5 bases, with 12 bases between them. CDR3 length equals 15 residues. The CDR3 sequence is CASSYWAGGNNEQFF. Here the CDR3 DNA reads TGTGCCAGCAGTTACTGGGCAGGGGGGAACAATGAGCAGTTCTTC.

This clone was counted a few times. The CDR3 spells CASIGVPIQNTDTQYF. As DNA, the CDR3 is TGTGCCAGCATAGGCGTCCCTATCCAAAACACAGATACGCAGTATTTT. This sequence joins TRBV11-3 and TRBJ2-3; D gene unclear. The length of the CDR3 is 16 residues. V was pared by 7 bases and J by 2 bases, with 19 bases between. Germline V gene lookup returns CDR1 SGHNT and CDR2 YENEEA. Combining the CDR3 with reference TRBV11-3 and TRBJ2-3 gives the whole variable domain EAGVVQSPRYKIIEKKQPVAFWCNPISGHNTLYWYLQNLGQGPELLIRYENEEAVDDSQLPKDRFSAERLKGVDSTLKIQPAELGDSAVYLCASIGVPIQNTDTQYFGPGTRLTVL.

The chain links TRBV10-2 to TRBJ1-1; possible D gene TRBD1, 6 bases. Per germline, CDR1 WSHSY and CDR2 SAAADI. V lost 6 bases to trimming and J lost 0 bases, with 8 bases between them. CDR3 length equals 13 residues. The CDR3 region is CASRDSMNTEAFF. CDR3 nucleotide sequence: TGCGCCAGCAGGGACAGCATGAACACTGAAGCTTTCTTT.

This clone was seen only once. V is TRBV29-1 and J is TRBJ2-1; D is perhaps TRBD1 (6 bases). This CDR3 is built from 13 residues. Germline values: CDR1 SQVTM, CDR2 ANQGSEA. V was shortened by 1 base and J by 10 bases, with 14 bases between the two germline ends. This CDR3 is CSVEGGRGVEQFF. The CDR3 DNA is TGCAGCGTTGAAGGGGGGCGTGGGGTAGAGCAGTTCTTC.

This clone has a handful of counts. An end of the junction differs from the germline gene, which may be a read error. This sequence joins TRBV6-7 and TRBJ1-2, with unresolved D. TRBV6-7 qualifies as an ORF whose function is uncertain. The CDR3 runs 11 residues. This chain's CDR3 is CASSEGGPSNF. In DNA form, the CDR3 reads TGTGCCAGCAGTGAAGGAGGGCCGTCCAACTTC.

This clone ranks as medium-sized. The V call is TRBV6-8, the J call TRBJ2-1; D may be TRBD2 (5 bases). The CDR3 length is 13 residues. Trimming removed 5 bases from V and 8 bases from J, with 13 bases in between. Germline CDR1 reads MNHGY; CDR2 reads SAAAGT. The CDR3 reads CASSVESGYEQFF. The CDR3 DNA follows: TGTGCCAGCAGTGTAGAGTCGGGGTATGAGCAGTTCTTC.

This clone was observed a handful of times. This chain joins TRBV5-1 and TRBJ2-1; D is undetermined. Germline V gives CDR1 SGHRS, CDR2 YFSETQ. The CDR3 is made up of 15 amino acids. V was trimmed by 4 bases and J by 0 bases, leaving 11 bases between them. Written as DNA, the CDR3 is TGCGCCAGCAGCGGCGAGAAGAGCTCCTACAATGAGCAGTTCTTC. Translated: CASSGEKSSYNEQFF.

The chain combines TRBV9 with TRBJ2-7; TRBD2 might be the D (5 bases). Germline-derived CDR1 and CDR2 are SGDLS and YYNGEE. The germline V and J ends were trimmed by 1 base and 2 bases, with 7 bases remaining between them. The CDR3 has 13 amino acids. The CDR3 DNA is TGTGCCAGCAGCGTATCGGAGGCCTACGAGCAGTACTTC. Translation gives CASSVSEAYEQYF.

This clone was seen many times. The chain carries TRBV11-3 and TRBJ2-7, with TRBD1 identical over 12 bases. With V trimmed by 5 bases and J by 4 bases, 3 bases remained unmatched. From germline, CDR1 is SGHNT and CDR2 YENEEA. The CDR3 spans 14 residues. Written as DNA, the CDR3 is TGTGCCAGCAGCCAGGGACAGGGGGCGTACGAGCAGTACTTC. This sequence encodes CASSQGQGAYEQYF. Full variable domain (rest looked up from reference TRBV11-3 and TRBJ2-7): EAGVVQSPRYKIIEKKQPVAFWCNPISGHNTLYWYLQNLGQGPELLIRYENEEAVDDSQLPKDRFSAERLKGVDSTLKIQPAELGDSAVYLCASSQGQGAYEQYFGPGTRLTVT.

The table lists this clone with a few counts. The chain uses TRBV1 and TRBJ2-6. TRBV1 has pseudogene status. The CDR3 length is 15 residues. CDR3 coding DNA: TGCGCCAGCAGCCCAGAGGACTCTGGGGCCAACGTCCTGACTTTC. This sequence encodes CASSPEDSGANVLTF.

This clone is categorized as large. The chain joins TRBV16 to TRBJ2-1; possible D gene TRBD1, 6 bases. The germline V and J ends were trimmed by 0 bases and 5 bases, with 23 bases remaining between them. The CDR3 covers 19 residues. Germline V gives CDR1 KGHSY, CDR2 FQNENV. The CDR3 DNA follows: TGTGCCAGCAGCCAATCGAACGGTGGGGCAGGGGAAATCAACAATGAGCAGTTCTTC. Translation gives CASSQSNGGAGEINNEQFF. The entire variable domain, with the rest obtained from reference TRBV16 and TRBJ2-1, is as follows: GEEVAQTPKHLVRGEGQKAKLYCAPIKGHSYVFWYQQVLKNEFKFLISFQNENVFDETGMPKERFSAKCLPNSPCSLEIQATKLEDSAVYFCASSQSNGGAGEINNEQFFGPGTRLTVL.

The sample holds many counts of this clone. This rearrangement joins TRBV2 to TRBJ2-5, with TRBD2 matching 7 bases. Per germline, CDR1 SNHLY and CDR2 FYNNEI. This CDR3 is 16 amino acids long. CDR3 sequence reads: CVSAGRESYLEETQYF. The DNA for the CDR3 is TGTGTCTCAGCGGGACGAGAGTCCTACCTTGAGGAGACCCAGTACTTC.

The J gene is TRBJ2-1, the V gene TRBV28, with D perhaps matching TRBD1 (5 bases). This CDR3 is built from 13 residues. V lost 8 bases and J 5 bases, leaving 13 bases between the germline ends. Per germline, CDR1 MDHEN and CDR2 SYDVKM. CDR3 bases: TGTGCCAGCTCCCCCCAGGGAAACAATGAGCAGTTCTTC. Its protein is CASSPQGNNEQFF. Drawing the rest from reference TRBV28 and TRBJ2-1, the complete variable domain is DVKVTQSSRYLVKRTGEKVFLECVQDMDHENMFWYRQDPGLGLRLIYFSYDVKMKEKGDIPEGYSVSREKKERFSLILESASTNQTSMYLCASSPQGNNEQFFGPGTRLTVL.

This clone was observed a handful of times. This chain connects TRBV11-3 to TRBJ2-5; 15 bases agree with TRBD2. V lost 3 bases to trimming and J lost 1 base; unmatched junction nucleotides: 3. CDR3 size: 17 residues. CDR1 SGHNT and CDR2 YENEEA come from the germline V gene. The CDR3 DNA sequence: TGTGCCAGCAGCTTTGGACTAGCGGGAGGGCCCCAAGAGACCCAGTACTTC. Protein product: CASSFGLAGGPQETQYF.

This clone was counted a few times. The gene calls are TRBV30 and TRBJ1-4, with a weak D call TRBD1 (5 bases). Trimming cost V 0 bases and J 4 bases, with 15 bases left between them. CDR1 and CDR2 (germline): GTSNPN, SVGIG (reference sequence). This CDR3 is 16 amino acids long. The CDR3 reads CAWSVGFGQLNEKLFF. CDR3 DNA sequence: TGTGCCTGGAGTGTTGGTTTTGGACAACTTAATGAAAAACTGTTTTTT.

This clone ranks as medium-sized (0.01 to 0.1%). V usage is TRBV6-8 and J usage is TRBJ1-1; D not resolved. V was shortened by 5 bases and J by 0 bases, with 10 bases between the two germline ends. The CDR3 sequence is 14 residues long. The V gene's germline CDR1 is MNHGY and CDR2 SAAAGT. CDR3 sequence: CASSRAGMNTEAFF. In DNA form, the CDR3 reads TGTGCCAGCAGTAGAGCGGGGATGAACACTGAAGCTTTCTTT.

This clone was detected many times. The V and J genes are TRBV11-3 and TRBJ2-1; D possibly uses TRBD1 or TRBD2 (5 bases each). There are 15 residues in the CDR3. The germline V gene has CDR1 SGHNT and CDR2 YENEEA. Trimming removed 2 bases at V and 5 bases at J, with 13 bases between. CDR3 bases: TGTGCCAGCAGCTTATCGGGGCTAGGGAACAATGAGCAGTTCTTC. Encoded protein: CASSLSGLGNNEQFF.

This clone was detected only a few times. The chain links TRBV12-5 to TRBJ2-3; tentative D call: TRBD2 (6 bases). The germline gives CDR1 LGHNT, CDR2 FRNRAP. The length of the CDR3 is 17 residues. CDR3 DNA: TGTGCCAGCATCCTAAGCCGGCGGGAAGCGGACGGTTTTACGCAGTATTTT. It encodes CASILSRREADGFTQYF.

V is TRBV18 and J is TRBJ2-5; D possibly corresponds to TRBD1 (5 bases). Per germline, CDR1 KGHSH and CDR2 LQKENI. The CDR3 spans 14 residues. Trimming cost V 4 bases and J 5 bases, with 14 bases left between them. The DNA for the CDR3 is TGTGCCAGCTCACTTCGTAGGACAACCGAGACCCAGTACTTC. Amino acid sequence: CASSLRRTTETQYF.

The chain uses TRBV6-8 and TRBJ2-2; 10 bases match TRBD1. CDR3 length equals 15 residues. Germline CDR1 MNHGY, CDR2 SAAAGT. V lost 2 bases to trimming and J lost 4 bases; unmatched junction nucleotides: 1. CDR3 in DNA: TGTGCCAGCAGTTACGGGACAGGGGTCACCGGGGAGCTGTTTTTT. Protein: CASSYGTGVTGELFF.

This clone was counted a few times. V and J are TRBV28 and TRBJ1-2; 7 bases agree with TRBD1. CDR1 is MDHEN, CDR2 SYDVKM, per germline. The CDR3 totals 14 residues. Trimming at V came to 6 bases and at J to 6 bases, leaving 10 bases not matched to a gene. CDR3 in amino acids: CASSTAGTVNGYTF. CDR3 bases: TGTGCCAGCAGCACGGCCGGGACAGTAAATGGCTACACCTTC.

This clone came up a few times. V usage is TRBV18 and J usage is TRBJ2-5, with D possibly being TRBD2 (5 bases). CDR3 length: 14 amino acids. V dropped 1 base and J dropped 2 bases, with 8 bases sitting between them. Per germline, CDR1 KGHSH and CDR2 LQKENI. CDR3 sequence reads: CASSPRGSQETQYF. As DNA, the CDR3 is TGTGCCAGCTCACCACGAGGGTCGCAAGAGACCCAGTACTTC.

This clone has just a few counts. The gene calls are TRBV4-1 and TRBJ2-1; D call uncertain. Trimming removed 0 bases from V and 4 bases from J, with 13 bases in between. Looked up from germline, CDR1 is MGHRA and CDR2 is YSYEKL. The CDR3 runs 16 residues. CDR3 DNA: TGCGCCAGCAGCCAAGAATGGGGAAGGTTATACAATGAGCAGTTCTTC. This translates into CASSQEWGRLYNEQFF.

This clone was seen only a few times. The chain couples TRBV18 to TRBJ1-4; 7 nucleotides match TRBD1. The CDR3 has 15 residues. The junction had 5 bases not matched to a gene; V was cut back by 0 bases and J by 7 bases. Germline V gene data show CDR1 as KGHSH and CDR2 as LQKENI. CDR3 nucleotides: TGTGCCAGCTCACCACCGACAGGGATGGGTGAAAAACTGTTTTTT. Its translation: CASSPPTGMGEKLFF.